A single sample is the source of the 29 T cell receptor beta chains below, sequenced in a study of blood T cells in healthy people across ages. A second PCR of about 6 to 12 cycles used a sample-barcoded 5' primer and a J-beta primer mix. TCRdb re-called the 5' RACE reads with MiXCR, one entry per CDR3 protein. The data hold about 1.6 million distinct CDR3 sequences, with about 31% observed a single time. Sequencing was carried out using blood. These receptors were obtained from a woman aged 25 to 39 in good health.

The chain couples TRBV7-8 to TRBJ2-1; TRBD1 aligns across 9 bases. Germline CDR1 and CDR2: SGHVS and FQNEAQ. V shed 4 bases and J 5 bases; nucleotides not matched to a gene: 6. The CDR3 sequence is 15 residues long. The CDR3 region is CASSSRQGGDNEQFF. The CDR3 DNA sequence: TGTGCCAGCAGCTCTCGACAGGGGGGCGACAATGAGCAGTTCTTC.

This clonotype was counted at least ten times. The DNA of the CDR3 is TGCAGTGCTAGAGATCCGGGCCAGCCGGGAGATGGCTACACCTTC. Its translation is CSARDPGQPGDGYTF. The chain recombines TRBV20-1 with TRBJ1-2, with D unresolved. Germline V lookup: CDR1 DFQATT, CDR2 SNEGSKA (reference sequence). CDR3 length: 15 residues. The V gene lost 0 bases and the J gene lost 6 bases, with 17 bases spanning the gap.

The CDR3 spells CSARGGTASNQPQHF. CDR3 DNA: TGCAGTGCTAGAGGCGGGACGGCTAGCAATCAGCCCCAGCATTTT. V is TRBV20-1 and J is TRBJ1-5, with a tentative D call TRBD1 (5 bases). This CDR3 has 15 amino acids. V lost 1 base, J lost 0 bases, and 10 bases lay in between. CDR1 DFQATT and CDR2 SNEGSKA come from the germline V gene (reference sequence).

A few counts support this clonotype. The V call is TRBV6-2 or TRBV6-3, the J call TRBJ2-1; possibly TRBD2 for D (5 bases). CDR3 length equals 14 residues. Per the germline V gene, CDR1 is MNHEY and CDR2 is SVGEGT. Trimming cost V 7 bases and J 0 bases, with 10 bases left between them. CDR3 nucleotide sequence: TGTGCCAGCAATAGCGTGAGCTCCTACAATGAGCAGTTCTTC. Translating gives CASNSVSSYNEQFF.

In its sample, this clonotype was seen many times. The CDR3 DNA is TGTGCCATCAGTGCAATCGGGCGCGAGACCCAGTACTTC. Residues: CAISAIGRETQYF. The gene calls are TRBV10-3 and TRBJ2-5; D is ambiguous. Germline V CDR1 and CDR2: ENHRY, SYGVKD. The CDR3 totals 13 residues. Between the trimmed V and J ends, which lost 4 bases and 5 bases, there was a span of 11 bases.

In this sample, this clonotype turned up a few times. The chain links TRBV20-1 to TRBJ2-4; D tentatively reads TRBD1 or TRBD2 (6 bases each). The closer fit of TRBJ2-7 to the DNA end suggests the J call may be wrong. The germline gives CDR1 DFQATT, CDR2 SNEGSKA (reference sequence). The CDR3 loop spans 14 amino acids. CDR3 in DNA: TGCAGGGGGGGCGAGGAAGGGCTGTTAAACGAGCAGTACTTC. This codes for CRGGEEGLLNEQYF.

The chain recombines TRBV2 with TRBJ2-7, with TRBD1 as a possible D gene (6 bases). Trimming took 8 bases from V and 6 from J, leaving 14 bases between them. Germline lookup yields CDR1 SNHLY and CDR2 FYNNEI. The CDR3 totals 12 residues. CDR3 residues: CASVGAALEQYF. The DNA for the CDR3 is TGTGCCAGCGTGGGGGCGGCCCTCGAGCAGTACTTC.

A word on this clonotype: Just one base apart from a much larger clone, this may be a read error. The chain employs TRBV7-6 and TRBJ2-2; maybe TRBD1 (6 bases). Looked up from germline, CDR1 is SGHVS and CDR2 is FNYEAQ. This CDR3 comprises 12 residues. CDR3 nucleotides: TGTGCCAGCAGAACAGGGTCCGGGGAGCGGTTTTTT. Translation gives CASRTGSGERFF.

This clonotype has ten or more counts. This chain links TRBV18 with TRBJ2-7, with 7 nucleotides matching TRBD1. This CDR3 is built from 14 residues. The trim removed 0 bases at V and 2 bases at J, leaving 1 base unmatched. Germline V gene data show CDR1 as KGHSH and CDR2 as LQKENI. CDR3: CASSPPGQPYEQYF. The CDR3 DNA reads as TGTGCCAGCTCACCACCGGGACAGCCCTACGAGCAGTACTTC. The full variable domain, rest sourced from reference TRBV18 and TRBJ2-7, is NAGVMQNPRHLVRRRGQEARLRCSPMKGHSHVYWYRQLPEEGLKFMVYLQKENIIDESGMPKERFSAEFPKEGPSILRIQQVVRGDSAAYFCASSPPGQPYEQYFGPGTRLTVT.

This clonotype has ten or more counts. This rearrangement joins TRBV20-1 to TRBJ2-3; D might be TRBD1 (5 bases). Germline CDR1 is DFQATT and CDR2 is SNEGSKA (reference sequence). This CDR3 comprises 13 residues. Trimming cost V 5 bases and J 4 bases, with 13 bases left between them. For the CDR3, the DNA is TGCAGTGCTCCTGACAGAGCAGCAGATACGCAGTATTTT. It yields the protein CSAPDRAADTQYF.

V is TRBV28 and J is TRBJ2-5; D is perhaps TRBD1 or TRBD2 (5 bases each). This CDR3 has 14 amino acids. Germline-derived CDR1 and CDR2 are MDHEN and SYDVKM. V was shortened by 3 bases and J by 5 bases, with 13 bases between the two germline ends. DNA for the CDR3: TGTGCCAGCAGTTTGTTGCCTTGGGGGGAGACCCAGTACTTC. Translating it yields CASSLLPWGETQYF.

CDR3 nucleotides: TGCGCCAGCAGCTTCGATAGCGGGAGTTTTGAGCAGTTCTTC. This translates into CASSFDSGSFEQFF. The V and J genes are TRBV5-1 and TRBJ2-1; 9 bases are a match to TRBD2. The germline V gene encodes CDR1 SGHRS and CDR2 YFSETQ. The CDR3 sequence is 14 residues long. J lost 9 bases, V lost 2 bases, and 6 bases had no gene match.

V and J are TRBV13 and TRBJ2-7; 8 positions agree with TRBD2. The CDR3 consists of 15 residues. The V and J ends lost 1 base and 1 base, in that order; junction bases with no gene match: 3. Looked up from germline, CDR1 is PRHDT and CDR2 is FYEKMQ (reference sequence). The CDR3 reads CASSLDQRGSYEQYF. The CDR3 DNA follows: TGTGCCAGCAGCTTAGATCAGCGGGGGTCCTACGAGCAGTACTTC.

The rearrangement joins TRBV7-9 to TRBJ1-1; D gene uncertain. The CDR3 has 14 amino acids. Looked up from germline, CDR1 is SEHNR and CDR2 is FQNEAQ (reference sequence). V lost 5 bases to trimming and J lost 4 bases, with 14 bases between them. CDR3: CASSPREGITEAFF. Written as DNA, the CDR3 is TGTGCCAGCAGCCCTCGGGAGGGTATCACTGAAGCTTTCTTT.

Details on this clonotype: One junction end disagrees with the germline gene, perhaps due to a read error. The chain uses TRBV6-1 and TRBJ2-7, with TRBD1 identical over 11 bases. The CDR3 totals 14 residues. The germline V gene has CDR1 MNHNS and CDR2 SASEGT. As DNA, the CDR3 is TGTGTCAGCAGTGCGGACAGGGGGCCTCTCGAGCAGTACTTC. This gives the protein CVSSADRGPLEQYF.

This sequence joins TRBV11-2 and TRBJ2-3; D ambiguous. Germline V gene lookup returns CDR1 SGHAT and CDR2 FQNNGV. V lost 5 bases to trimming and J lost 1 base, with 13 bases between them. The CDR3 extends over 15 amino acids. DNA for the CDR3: TGTGCCAGCAGCCTTCAACCCCGGGGCACAGATACGCAGTATTTT. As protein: CASSLQPRGTDTQYF.

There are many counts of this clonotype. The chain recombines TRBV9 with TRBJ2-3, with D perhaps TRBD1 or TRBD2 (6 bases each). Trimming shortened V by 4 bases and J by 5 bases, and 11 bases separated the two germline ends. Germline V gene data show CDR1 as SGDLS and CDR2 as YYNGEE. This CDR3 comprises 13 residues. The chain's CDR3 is CASSQGGGDTQYF. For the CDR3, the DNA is TGTGCCAGCAGCCAAGGGGGAGGAGATACGCAGTATTTT.

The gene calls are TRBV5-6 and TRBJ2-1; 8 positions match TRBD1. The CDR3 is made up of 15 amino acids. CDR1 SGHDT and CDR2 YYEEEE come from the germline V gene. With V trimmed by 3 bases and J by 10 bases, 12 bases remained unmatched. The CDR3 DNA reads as TGTGCCAGCAGCTCCGAGGCGCACAGGGGGTACGAGCAGTTCTTC. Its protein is CASSSEAHRGYEQFF.

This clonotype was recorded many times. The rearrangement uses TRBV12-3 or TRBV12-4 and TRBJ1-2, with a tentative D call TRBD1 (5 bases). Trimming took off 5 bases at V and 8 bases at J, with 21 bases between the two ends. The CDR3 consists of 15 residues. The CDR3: CASSPIDSLHWGYTF. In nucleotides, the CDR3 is TGTGCCAGCAGTCCAATCGACAGCCTGCATTGGGGCTACACCTTC.

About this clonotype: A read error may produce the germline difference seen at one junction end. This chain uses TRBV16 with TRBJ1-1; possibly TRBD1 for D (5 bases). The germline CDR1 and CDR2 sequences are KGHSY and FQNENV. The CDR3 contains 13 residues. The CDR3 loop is CASSPSPDTVAFF. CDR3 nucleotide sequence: TGTGCCAGCAGCCCCTCCCCGGACACTGTAGCTTTCTTT. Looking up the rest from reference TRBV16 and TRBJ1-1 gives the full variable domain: GEEVAQTPKHLVRGEGQKAKLYCAPIKGHSYVFWYQQVLKNEFKFLISFQNENVFDETGMPKERFSAKCLPNSPCSLEIQATKLEDSAVYFCASSPSPDTVAFFGQGTRLTVV.

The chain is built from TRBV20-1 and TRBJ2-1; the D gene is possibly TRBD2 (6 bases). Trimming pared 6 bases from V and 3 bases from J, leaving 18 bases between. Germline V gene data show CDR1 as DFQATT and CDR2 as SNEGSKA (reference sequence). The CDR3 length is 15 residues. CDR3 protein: CSAESPSGHYNEQFF. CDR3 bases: TGCAGTGCCGAGAGCCCCAGCGGGCACTACAATGAGCAGTTCTTC.

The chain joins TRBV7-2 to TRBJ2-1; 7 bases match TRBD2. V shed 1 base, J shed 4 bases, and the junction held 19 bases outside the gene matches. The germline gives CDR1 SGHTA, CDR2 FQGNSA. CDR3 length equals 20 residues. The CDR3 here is CASSLGALGGGPNLYNEQFF. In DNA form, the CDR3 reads TGTGCCAGCAGCTTAGGGGCCTTGGGGGGAGGGCCTAACTTGTACAATGAGCAGTTCTTC.

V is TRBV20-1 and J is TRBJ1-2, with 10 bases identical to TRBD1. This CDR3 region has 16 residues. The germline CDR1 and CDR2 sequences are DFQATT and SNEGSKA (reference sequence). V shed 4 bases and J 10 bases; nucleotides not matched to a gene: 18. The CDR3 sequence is CSANANYYRGTGAYTF. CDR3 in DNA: TGCAGTGCTAACGCGAACTATTACCGGGGGACAGGGGCCTACACCTTC.

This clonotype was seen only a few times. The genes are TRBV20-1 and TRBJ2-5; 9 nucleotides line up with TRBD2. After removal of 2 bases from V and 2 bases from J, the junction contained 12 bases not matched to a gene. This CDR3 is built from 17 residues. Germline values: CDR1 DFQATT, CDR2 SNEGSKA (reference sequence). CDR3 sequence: CSARSSRASGEQETQYF. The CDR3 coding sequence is TGCAGTGCTAGAAGCTCTCGGGCTAGCGGGGAACAAGAGACCCAGTACTTC.

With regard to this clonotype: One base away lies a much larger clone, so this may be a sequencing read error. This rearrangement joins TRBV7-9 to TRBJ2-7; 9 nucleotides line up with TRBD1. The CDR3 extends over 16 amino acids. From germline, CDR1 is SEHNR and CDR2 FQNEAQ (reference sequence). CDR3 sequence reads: CAGSLQGAESSYEQYF. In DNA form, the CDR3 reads TGTGCCGGCAGCTTACAGGGGGCGGAGAGCTCCTACGAGCAGTACTTC.

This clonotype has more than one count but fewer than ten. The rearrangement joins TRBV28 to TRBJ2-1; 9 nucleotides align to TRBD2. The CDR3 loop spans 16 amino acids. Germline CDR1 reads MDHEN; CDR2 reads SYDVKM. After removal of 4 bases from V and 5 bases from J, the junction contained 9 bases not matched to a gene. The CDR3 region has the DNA TGTGCCAGCAGTTCCCGCGGGAGGGCCGTAAACAATGAGCAGTTCTTC. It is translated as CASSSRGRAVNNEQFF.

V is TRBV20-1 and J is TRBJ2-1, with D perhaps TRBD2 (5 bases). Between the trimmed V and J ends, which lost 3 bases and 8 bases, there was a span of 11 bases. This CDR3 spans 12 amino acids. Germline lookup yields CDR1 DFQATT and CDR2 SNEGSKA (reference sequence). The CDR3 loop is CSASLAFDEQFF. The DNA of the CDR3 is TGCAGTGCTAGTTTAGCGTTCGATGAGCAGTTCTTC.

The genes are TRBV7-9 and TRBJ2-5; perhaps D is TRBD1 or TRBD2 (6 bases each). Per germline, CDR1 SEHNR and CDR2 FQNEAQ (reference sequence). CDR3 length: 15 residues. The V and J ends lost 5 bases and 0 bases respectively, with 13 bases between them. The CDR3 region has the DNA TGTGCCAGCAGCGTGTCGGGGGCGTACCAAGAGACCCAGTACTTC. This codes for CASSVSGAYQETQYF.

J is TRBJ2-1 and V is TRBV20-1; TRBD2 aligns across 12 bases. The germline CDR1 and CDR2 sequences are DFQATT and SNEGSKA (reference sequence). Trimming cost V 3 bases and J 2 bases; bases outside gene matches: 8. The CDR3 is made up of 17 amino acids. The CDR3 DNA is TGCAGTGCTAGGACTAGCGGGGGCCGCCCCCCCTACAATGAGCAGTTCTTC. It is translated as CSARTSGGRPPYNEQFF.